This record concerns one TCR beta chain sequence. These data are taken from a study of blood T cell repertoires in COVID-19. Sequencing was performed with immunoSEQ multiplex PCR; in TCRdb, only in-frame clones are kept and a portion is missing. The repertoire holds fewer than 150,000 clones, with 80% to 85% as singletons. V lost 3 bases and J lost 6, with 8 bases in between. The CDR3 loop spans 13 amino acids. The V gene's germline CDR1 is LGHDT and CDR2 YNNKEL (reference sequence). The rearrangement uses TRBV3-1 (or the pseudogene TRBV3-2) and TRBJ2-2, with D uncertain. This receptor was obtained from a woman aged 80 or older with acute or convalescent COVID-19. The sequencing sample was made of peripheral blood. CDR3 in DNA: TGTGCCAGCAGCCAGGTAGTCCCCGGGGAGCTGTTTTTT. It yields the protein CASSQVVPGELFF.